The 10 T cell receptor beta chains below were found in one sample sequenced in a study of cytomegalovirus exposure and HLA in healthy donors. PCR was performed using 60 Vbeta and 13 Jbeta primers. Measured with immunoSEQ multiplex PCR; TCRdb has only the in-frame clones, and not every one. The repertoire holds about 140,000 clones, with 70% to 85% as singletons. The sequencing input was PBMCs. These receptor sequences come from a male donor in good health and CMV-seronegative.

CDR3 DNA: TGTGCCAGCTCACCGTCGGGTCAGCAGTTCTTC. Translation gives CASSPSGQQFF. The chain uses TRBV18 and TRBJ2-1; D unresolved. The CDR3 length is 11 residues. Germline CDR1 and CDR2: KGHSH and LQKENI. Between the trimmed V and J ends, which lost 3 bases and 11 bases, there was a span of 8 bases.

In its sample, this clone was seen a few times. The chain employs TRBV6-5 and TRBJ2-2; the D is unclear. This CDR3 spans 13 amino acids. Germline values: CDR1 MNHEY, CDR2 SVGAGI. The ends were cut back, 0 bases at V and 5 bases at J, with 4 bases in the middle. CDR3 amino acids: CASSYSETGELFF. As DNA, the CDR3 is TGTGCCAGCAGTTACTCCGAGACCGGGGAGCTGTTTTTT.

The chain couples TRBV27 to TRBJ2-1; 7 positions agree with TRBD1. CDR1 is MNHEY and CDR2 is SMNVEV in the germline V gene (reference sequence). After removal of 7 bases from V and 4 bases from J, the junction contained 10 bases not matched to a gene. The CDR3 runs to 15 residues. The CDR3 region is CASNPIGTVYNEQFF. In DNA, the CDR3 is TGTGCCAGCAATCCCATAGGGACAGTGTACAATGAGCAGTTCTTC.

This chain connects TRBV7-9 to TRBJ1-4; perhaps TRBD1 as D (5 bases). V shed 5 bases and J shed 0 bases, with 7 bases lying between them. CDR3 length: 14 amino acids. CDR1 is SEHNR, CDR2 FQNEAQ, per germline (reference sequence). CDR3 bases: TGTGCCAGCAGCATCAGGGCAACTAATGAAAAACTGTTTTTT. Encoded protein: CASSIRATNEKLFF.

The chain carries TRBV13 and TRBJ2-7; 9 bases are a match to TRBD2. The CDR3 is made up of 14 amino acids. CDR1 and CDR2 from the germline V gene are PRHDT and FYEKMQ (reference sequence). The V gene end was trimmed by 3 bases and the J gene end by 4 bases; junction bases not matched to a gene: 4. The CDR3 bases are TGTGCCAGCAGCTTCACTAGCGGGCAATACGAGCAGTACTTC. Protein: CASSFTSGQYEQYF.

J is TRBJ1-4 and V is TRBV4-3; D is ambiguous. The germline V gene has CDR1 LGHNA and CDR2 YSLEER. The CDR3 has 14 residues. V was trimmed by 2 bases and J by 3 bases, leaving 7 bases between them. CDR3 coding DNA: TGCGCCAGCAGCCAAACCACAGCTAATGAAAAACTGTTTTTT. It is translated as CASSQTTANEKLFF.

The V gene is TRBV28, the J gene TRBJ2-1, with TRBD2 identical over 9 bases. CDR1 MDHEN and CDR2 SYDVKM come from the germline V gene. This CDR3 spans 16 amino acids. V dropped 3 bases and J dropped 4; count of bases not matched to a gene: 7. Here the CDR3 reads CASSFGASGKYNEQFF. The CDR3 DNA is TGTGCCAGCAGTTTTGGGGCTAGCGGGAAATACAATGAGCAGTTCTTC.

The chain couples TRBV23-1 to TRBJ2-2; 9 bases fit TRBD2. TRBV23-1 qualifies as an ORF whose function is uncertain. CDR3 length: 17 residues. J lost 0 bases, V lost 4 bases, and 6 bases had no gene match. The CDR3 loop reads CASSRGGGQTNTGELFF. In nucleotides, the CDR3 is TGCGCCAGCAGTCGCGGGGGGGGACAGACGAACACCGGGGAGCTGTTTTTT.

This chain connects TRBV14 to TRBJ2-1; TRBD2 aligns across 11 bases. CDR3 size: 15 residues. With 4 bases clipped from V and 6 bases from J, the junction kept 5 bases outside the gene matches. Germline V gene lookup returns CDR1 SGHDN and CDR2 FVKESK. The CDR3 region is CASSPLAGAPNEQFF. The CDR3 nucleotides read TGTGCCAGCAGCCCACTAGCGGGGGCCCCCAATGAGCAGTTCTTC. The complete variable domain, with remaining parts taken from reference TRBV14 and TRBJ2-1, reads EAGVTQFPSHSVIEKGQTVTLRCDPISGHDNLYWYRRVMGKEIKFLLHFVKESKQDESGMPNNRFLAERTGGTYSTLKVQPAELEDSGVYFCASSPLAGAPNEQFFGPGTRLTVL.

The chain joins TRBV20-1 to TRBJ1-1; D ambiguous. V lost 7 bases and J lost 0, with 6 bases in between. This CDR3 has 11 residues. Germline CDR1 reads DFQATT; CDR2 reads SNEGSKA (reference sequence). The CDR3 spells CSVTVNTEAFF. The DNA for the CDR3 is TGCAGTGTGACTGTGAACACTGAAGCTTTCTTT.